The present T cell receptor (beta chain) was sequenced within a study of blood T cell repertoires in COVID-19 (dated by TCRdb to between 2020 and 2021). As for the study more broadly: Samples from collaborators originated in the United States, Italy and Spain and spanned both the acute and convalescent phases of COVID-19. The prospective study material was composed of cDNA or gDNA derived from T cells, B-cell-depleted T cells, or PBMCs. Deeply sampled blood TCRbeta repertoires from subjects exposed to, actively infected with, or recovered from COVID-19 were included in the dataset. A freely available public database, intended as a resource for researchers studying the immune response to SARS-CoV-2, is where the repertoires were released. Samples came from the ongoing ImmuneRACE study (first 160 participants) plus 1,254 subjects from 6 global collaborators. The sample metadata nearly always contained a de-identified subject ID, COVID-19 status, age in years and sex. HLA class I and class II types, where available, came from metadata supplied by the sample provider rather than from assay-based typing. Overall study results and their limits: The amount of clinical and demographic metadata varied by source and participant and was provided uncurated.

Whole blood was collected in K2EDTA tubes by collaborating institutions according to the institutions' own protocols. For TCRbeta analysis, collaborator samples were shipped as frozen whole blood, as isolated PBMCs, or as DNA extracted from either sample type. The CDR3 has 14 amino acids, counting the end cysteine and phenylalanine. Only CDR3 DNA remains: 42 bases, in frame from the first base. The germline V gene yields MNHEY for CDR1 and SVGAGI for CDR2. Cut back by 7 bases and 3 bases, the V and J ends lie 14 bases apart. TCRbeta CDR3 regions were amplified from genomic DNA by means of the immunoSEQ Assay, a bias-controlled multiplex PCR. In the original analysis: The number of nucleated cells in each sample was estimated by amplification of reference gene primers within the assay. To quantify the absolute abundance of each unique TCRbeta CDR3 rearrangement, sequence reads were collapsed and filtered. For each sample, productive Simpson clonality was calculated by taking the square root of Simpson's diversity index across productive rearrangements. TCRdb holds this immuneACCESS table with in-frame rearrangements only. Some clones are missing; in checked studies, unresolved V genes explain under half, and the rest has no known cause. The V and J calls and clone size are taken from that table; D and trimming were inferred from the DNA. This sample is represented by roughly 250,000 clones; about 90% of them were singletons. Roughly 3.9% of the sample goes to the ten largest clones.

Worth noting for this clone: It lacks a known antigen. Base qualities are missing; no much larger clone stands one base away.

Recombination connected TRBV6-5 to TRBJ2-3; the D gene is unclear. The clonotype originates from a woman aged 40 to 49 with acute or convalescent COVID-19. Sequences were obtained from peripheral blood. At the DNA level, the sequence is TGTGCCAGCACCCAGTACGGGTATACAGATACGCAGTATTTT. Its amino acids are CASTQYGYTDTQYF.